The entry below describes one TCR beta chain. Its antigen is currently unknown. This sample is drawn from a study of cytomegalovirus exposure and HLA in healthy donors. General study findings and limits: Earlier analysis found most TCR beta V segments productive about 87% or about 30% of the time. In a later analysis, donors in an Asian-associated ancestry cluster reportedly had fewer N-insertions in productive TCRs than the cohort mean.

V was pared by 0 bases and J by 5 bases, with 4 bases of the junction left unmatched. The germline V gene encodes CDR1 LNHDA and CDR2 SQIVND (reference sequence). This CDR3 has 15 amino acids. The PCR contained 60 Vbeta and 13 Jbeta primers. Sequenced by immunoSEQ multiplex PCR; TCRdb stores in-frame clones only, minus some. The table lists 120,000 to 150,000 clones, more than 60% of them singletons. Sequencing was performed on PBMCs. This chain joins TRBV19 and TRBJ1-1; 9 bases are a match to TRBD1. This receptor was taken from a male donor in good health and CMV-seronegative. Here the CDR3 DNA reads TGTGCCAGTAGTATAGATTACAGGGGGCTGACTGAAGCTTTCTTT. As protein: CASSIDYRGLTEAFF.